The sequence of this T cell receptor (beta chain) was determined in a study of CD8 T cells in ankylosing spondylitis. Points from the study as a whole: A TCR beta motif of about 8 highly homologous variants appeared characteristic of ankylosing spondylitis blood. Some motif variants were previously reported in reactive arthritis synovial fluid and blood. Clones that were linked to disease were CD8+ and were relatively rare in peripheral blood.

This CDR3 comprises 17 residues. Germline assignment: CDR1 SGHRS and CDR2 YFSETQ. Trimming removed 0 bases at V and 5 bases at J, with 17 bases between. A remark on this clonotype: Its antigen is not identified.

Libraries of TCR beta came from quantitative 5'-RACE with molecular barcodes. TCRdb re-called the 5' RACE reads through MiXCR, storing one row per CDR3 protein. The sample shows under 850,000 distinct CDR3 sequences, roughly 20% of them seen only once. This TCR was sampled from a male donor with ankylosing spondylitis. The chain recombines TRBV5-1 with TRBJ2-2; D uncertain. Source material: blood, either unsorted or a sorted T cell fraction (not recorded which). The CDR3 here is CASSLAGWVGVTGELFF. The CDR3 bases are TGCGCCAGCAGCTTGGCCGGGTGGGTCGGCGTGACCGGGGAGCTGTTTTTT. Variable domain in full (rest from reference TRBV5-1 and TRBJ2-2): KAGVTQTPRYLIKTRGQQVTLSCSPISGHRSVSWYQQTPGQGLQFLFEYFSETQRNKGNFPGRFSGRQFSNSRSEMNVSTLELGDSALYLCASSLAGWVGVTGELFFGEGSRLTVL.